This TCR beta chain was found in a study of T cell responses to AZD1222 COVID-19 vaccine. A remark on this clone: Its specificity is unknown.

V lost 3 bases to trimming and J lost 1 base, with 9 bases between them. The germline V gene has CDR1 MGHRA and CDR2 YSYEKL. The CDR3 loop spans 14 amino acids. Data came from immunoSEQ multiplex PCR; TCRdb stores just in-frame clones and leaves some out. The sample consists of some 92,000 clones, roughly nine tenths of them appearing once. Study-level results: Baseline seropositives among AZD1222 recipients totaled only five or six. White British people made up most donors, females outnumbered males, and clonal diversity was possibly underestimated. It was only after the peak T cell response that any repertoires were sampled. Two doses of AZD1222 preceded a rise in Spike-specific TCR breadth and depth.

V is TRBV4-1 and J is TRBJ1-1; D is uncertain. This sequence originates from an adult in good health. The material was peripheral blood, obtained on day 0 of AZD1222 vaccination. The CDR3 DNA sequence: TGCGCCAGCAGCCACCCTGGGTGGAACACTGAAGCTTTCTTT. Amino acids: CASSHPGWNTEAFF.